These 19 T cell receptor beta chains were all obtained from the same sample, sequenced in a study of T cell responses to AZD1222 COVID-19 vaccine. Here immunoSEQ multiplex PCR was the method, and the copy in TCRdb shows in-frame clones only, minus some. The repertoire includes roughly 120,000 clones, 88% of them detected once, and under 20% sits in the top ten. Sample: peripheral blood, taken on day 0 of MenACWY control vaccination. Every receptor here comes from an adult in good health.

This chain links TRBV2 with TRBJ2-3; the match to TRBD1 covers 11 bases. CDR1 is SNHLY, CDR2 FYNNEI, per germline. With 6 bases clipped from V and 3 bases from J, the junction kept 5 bases outside the gene matches. This CDR3 is built from 15 residues. CDR3 sequence (DNA): TGTGCCAGCAGGGACAGGGGGCTGGGGACAGATACGCAGTATTTT. This sequence encodes CASRDRGLGTDTQYF. Full variable domain (outside the CDR3, taken from reference TRBV2 and TRBJ2-3): EPEVTQTPSHQVTQMGQEVILRCVPISNHLYFYWYRQILGQKVEFLVSFYNNEISEKSEIFDDQFSVERPDGSNFTLKIRSTKLEDSAMYFCASRDRGLGTDTQYFGPGTRLTVL.

This clone was detected once. The V gene is TRBV19, the J gene TRBJ1-1, with unresolved D. The length of the CDR3 is 15 residues. Trimming took off 6 bases at V and 1 base at J, with 15 bases between the two ends. Germline CDR1 and CDR2: LNHDA and SQIVND (reference sequence). The CDR3 DNA is TGTGCCAGTAGCCCAGGAGGTAAATGGAACACTGAAGCTTTCTTT. Translating it yields CASSPGGKWNTEAFF.

The V call is TRBV30, the J call TRBJ2-7; no definite D call. The CDR3 length is 12 residues. CDR1 GTSNPN and CDR2 SVGIG come from the germline V gene (reference sequence). V was shortened by 6 bases and J by 2 bases, with 11 bases between the two germline ends. The CDR3 region is CACLTSTYEQYF. Written as DNA, the CDR3 is TGTGCCTGCCTGACATCTACCTACGAGCAGTACTTC. Filled out from reference TRBV30 and TRBJ2-7, the complete variable domain reads SQTIHQWPATLVQPVGSPLSLECTVEGTSNPNLYWYRQAAGRGLQLLFYSVGIGQISSEVPQNLSASRPQDRQFILSSKKLLLSDSGFYLCACLTSTYEQYFGPGTRLTVT.

The genes are TRBV18 and TRBJ2-5, with D perhaps assigned TRBD1 or TRBD2 (6 bases each). V lost 1 base and J 5 bases, leaving 14 bases between the germline ends. CDR1 is KGHSH, CDR2 LQKENI, per germline. The CDR3 runs to 15 residues. The CDR3 protein is CASSPLRGPGETQYF. The CDR3 region has the DNA TGTGCCAGCTCACCACTCCGGGGGCCAGGGGAGACCCAGTACTTC.

This chain connects TRBV5-5 to TRBJ2-7; TRBD1 agrees at 7 bases. Germline assignment: CDR1 SGHKS and CDR2 YYEKEE (reference sequence). V lost 3 bases and J lost 3; bases outside the gene matches: 9. This CDR3 is built from 15 residues. This CDR3 reads CASSSSRTGFYEQYF. The CDR3 coding sequence is TGTGCCAGCAGCTCATCCAGGACAGGTTTCTACGAGCAGTACTTC. Complete variable domain (other parts from reference TRBV5-5 and TRBJ2-7): DAGVTQSPTHLIKTRGQQVTLRCSPISGHKSVSWYQQVLGQGPQFIFQYYEKEERGRGNFPDRFSARQFPNYSSELNVNALLLGDSALYLCASSSSRTGFYEQYFGPGTRLTVT.

In DNA form, the CDR3 reads TGCGCCAGCAGCCAAACTAGCGGGAGGGCCTTCTACGAGCAGTACTTC. Its translation: CASSQTSGRAFYEQYF. The chain has TRBV5-1 and TRBJ2-7; TRBD2 matches at 13 bases. After removal of 4 bases from V and 3 bases from J, the junction contained 7 bases not matched to a gene. This CDR3 has 16 amino acids. Per germline, CDR1 SGHRS and CDR2 YFSETQ.

The rearrangement uses TRBV5-1 and TRBJ1-1, with D possibly matching TRBD1 (5 bases). This CDR3 is 17 amino acids long. Germline V CDR1 and CDR2: SGHRS, YFSETQ. Trimming took 0 bases from V and 5 from J, leaving 20 bases between them. The CDR3 coding sequence is TGCGCCAGCAGCTTGGTGACGTTCGGGGCCGGGGCTACTGAAGCTTTCTTT. It yields the protein CASSLVTFGAGATEAFF.

The V call is TRBV19, the J call TRBJ2-7, with TRBD1 identical over 10 bases. CDR3 length: 14 amino acids. The germline gives CDR1 LNHDA, CDR2 SQIVND (reference sequence). J lost 1 base, V lost 4 bases, and 1 base had no gene match. DNA of the CDR3: TGTGCCAGTAGTAGGGGACAGGGGTCCTACGAGCAGTACTTC. Translation gives CASSRGQGSYEQYF.

The rearrangement uses TRBV7-2 and TRBJ2-2; tentatively, D is TRBD2 (6 bases). This CDR3 contains 15 residues. Germline V lookup: CDR1 SGHTA, CDR2 FQGNSA. The V gene lost 3 bases and the J gene lost 5 bases, with 13 bases spanning the gap. CDR3 nucleotides: TGTGCCAGCAGCTTCATAGGCGCGGGGACCGGGGAGCTGTTTTTT. It codes for CASSFIGAGTGELFF.

The J gene is TRBJ1-6, the V gene TRBV27; D uncertain. The V and J ends lost 10 bases and 13 bases respectively, with 17 bases between them. The CDR3 has 12 amino acids. Germline-derived CDR1 and CDR2 are MNHEY and SMNVEV (reference sequence). The CDR3 DNA sequence: TGTGCCACCTCGAAACTGGGAGCCCCCCTCCACTTT. Protein sequence: CATSKLGAPLHF.

V is TRBV6-6 and J is TRBJ1-3; D may be TRBD1 (6 bases). V was pared by 6 bases and J by 0 bases, with 12 bases between. The CDR3 runs to 15 residues. Germline CDR1 reads MNHNY; CDR2 reads SVGAGI (reference sequence). CDR3 region: CASSRDTLSGNTIYF. The DNA for the CDR3 is TGTGCCAGCAGCCGGGACACGCTCTCTGGAAACACCATATATTTT.

This sequence joins TRBV28 and TRBJ1-1; weak D call: TRBD1 (5 bases). The CDR3 is 14 residues long. Trimming removed 6 bases at V and 0 bases at J, with 11 bases between. Germline CDR1 MDHEN, CDR2 SYDVKM. The CDR3: CASSGDYMNTEAFF. CDR3 DNA: TGTGCCAGCAGCGGGGACTACATGAACACTGAAGCTTTCTTT.

The V and J genes are TRBV9 and TRBJ2-3; a possible D gene is TRBD1 (6 bases). Between the trimmed V and J ends, which lost 7 bases and 7 bases, there was a span of 16 bases. The CDR3 loop spans 13 amino acids. Germline loops: CDR1 SGDLS, CDR2 YYNGEE. The CDR3 DNA follows: TGTGCCAGCTCCACAGGGAGCCTAAATACGCAGTATTTT. Amino acid sequence: CASSTGSLNTQYF.

This rearrangement joins TRBV30 to TRBJ2-1; D is perhaps TRBD2 (5 bases). The V gene lost 5 bases and the J gene lost 7 bases, with 6 bases spanning the gap. This CDR3 has 10 amino acids. CDR1 and CDR2 from the germline V gene are GTSNPN and SVGIG (reference sequence). The CDR3 loop reads CAWGRNEQFF. In nucleotides, the CDR3 is TGTGCCTGGGGGAGAAATGAGCAGTTCTTC.

J is TRBJ2-1 and V is TRBV9; D remains ambiguous. This CDR3 spans 14 amino acids. Germline CDR1 reads SGDLS; CDR2 reads YYNGEE. V was cut by 2 bases and J by 0 bases, with 6 bases left in between. CDR3 nucleotide sequence: TGTGCCAGCAGCGTCGGTATCTCCTACAATGAGCAGTTCTTC. This codes for CASSVGISYNEQFF.

This chain uses TRBV7-6 with TRBJ2-5, with 9 bases identical to TRBD2. This CDR3 spans 14 amino acids. J was trimmed by 8 bases and V by 4 bases; bases with no gene match: 8. Germline values: CDR1 SGHVS, CDR2 FNYEAQ. The CDR3 DNA follows: TGTGCCAGCAGCTCGGGGGGACTAGCAAAAACCCAGTACTTC. It is translated as CASSSGGLAKTQYF.

Only a few counts were recorded for this clone. V gene TRBV5-6 combines with J gene TRBJ1-1; a weak D match, TRBD1 (6 bases). The CDR3 totals 16 residues. V lost 4 bases and J 7 bases, leaving 23 bases between the germline ends. Germline CDR1 reads SGHDT; CDR2 reads YYEEEE. The CDR3 nucleotides read TGTGCCAGCAGCCCAGGGGCAGGGGCGTCATTGAGTGAAGCTTTCTTT. Residues: CASSPGAGASLSEAFF.

This sequence joins TRBV25-1 and TRBJ2-2, with 7 nucleotides matching TRBD2. This CDR3 spans 14 amino acids. Per the germline V gene, CDR1 is MGHDK and CDR2 is SYGVNS. After removal of 8 bases from V and 4 bases from J, the junction contained 7 bases not matched to a gene. Here the CDR3 reads CASSSGGRTGELFF. CDR3 nucleotide sequence: TGTGCCAGCTCCTCGGGGGGACGCACCGGGGAGCTGTTTTTT. Full variable domain (rest looked up from reference TRBV25-1 and TRBJ2-2): EADIYQTPRYLVIGTGKKITLECSQTMGHDKMYWYQQDPGMELHLIHYSYGVNSTEKGDLSSESTVSRIRTEHFPLTLESARPSHTSQYLCASSSGGRTGELFFGEGSRLTVL.

This chain connects TRBV5-1 to TRBJ2-7; D is possibly TRBD1 (5 bases). The CDR3 is made up of 14 amino acids. V lost 5 bases and J 5 bases, leaving 17 bases between the germline ends. CDR1 is SGHRS and CDR2 is YFSETQ in the germline V gene. The CDR3 DNA is TGCGCCAGCAGTCTTGGCACCAGGGTAAACGAGCAGTACTTC. Translating gives CASSLGTRVNEQYF.